This T cell receptor beta chain was captured in a study of cytomegalovirus exposure and HLA in healthy donors. General study results and limits: There were fewer than 200 TCR beta chains listed as cytomegalovirus-associated. Most sequenced TCRs were rare (though some public TCRs occurred in many donors).

The donors were part of the validation cohort, which consisted of under 150 subjects and was separate from the first cohort of around 620 subjects. J was trimmed by 4 bases and V by 0 bases; bases with no gene match: 14. Germline values: CDR1 SGDLS, CDR2 YYNGEE. The CDR3 covers 18 residues. Sequencing was performed with immunoSEQ multiplex PCR; in TCRdb, only in-frame clones are kept and a portion is missing. The table records around 140,000 clones, roughly 90% of them present only once. Concerning this clone itself: What it recognizes is unknown.

This receptor was identified in a man aged 18 to 30 in good health and CMV-seropositive. The chain combines TRBV9 with TRBJ2-3; TRBD1 matches at 7 bases. Input material: PBMCs. CDR3 protein: CASSVEGRDSFGADTQYF. The DNA of the CDR3 is TGTGCCAGCAGCGTAGAGGGTAGGGACAGTTTTGGAGCAGATACGCAGTATTTT.